Below, 26 T cell receptor beta chains from the same sample are listed, as sequenced in a study of response to subunit inactivated influenza vaccine. TCRdb reprocessed the RT-PCR reads with MiXCR, giving one entry per CDR3 protein. This sample has 700,000 to 800,000 distinct CDR3 sequences, with about 18% found just once. The specimen comprised PBMCs from blood, sampled about 5 days after vaccination. The receptors shown here come from a man aged 45 to 65 who received an inactivated influenza vaccine.

This rearrangement joins TRBV10-3 to TRBJ1-1; D is uncertain. V was trimmed by 0 bases and J by 6 bases, leaving 8 bases between them. CDR3 length equals 13 residues. Germline-derived CDR1 and CDR2 are ENHRY and SYGVKD. The CDR3 DNA reads as TGTGCCATCAGTGAGTCGAGAGCGGCTGAAGCTTTCTTT. Protein product: CAISESRAAEAFF.

The rearrangement links TRBV5-1 to TRBJ2-7; 9 bases line up with TRBD1. Germline-derived CDR1 and CDR2 are SGHRS and YFSETQ. This CDR3 comprises 15 residues. The J segment lost 2 bases and the V segment lost 0 bases, leaving 3 bases of the junction unmatched. DNA for the CDR3: TGCGCCAGCAGCTTGGTGGACAGGGGAACCTACGAGCAGTACTTC. It encodes CASSLVDRGTYEQYF.

This clonotype was seen more than once but under ten times. The V gene is TRBV6-1, the J gene TRBJ1-2; 11 bases agree with TRBD1. The CDR3 contains 13 residues. V was pared by 6 bases and J by 8 bases, with 5 bases of the junction left unmatched. The germline CDR1 and CDR2 sequences are MNHNS and SASEGT. The CDR3 sequence is CASSLGQGAGYTF. The DNA of the CDR3 is TGTGCCAGCAGCCTAGGACAGGGGGCCGGCTACACCTTC.

The chain combines TRBV7-3 with TRBJ2-2, with a weak D call TRBD2 (5 bases). This CDR3 has 15 residues. Germline V gene sequence: CDR1 SGHTA, CDR2 FQGTGA. V lost 5 bases and J 5 bases, leaving 15 bases between the germline ends. The CDR3 protein is CASSQSGAATGELFF. Written as DNA, the CDR3 is TGTGCCAGCAGCCAATCCGGAGCGGCGACCGGGGAGCTGTTTTTT.

There are a few counts of this clonotype. The CDR3 DNA reads as TGCAGTGCCGTACTAGCGGGGGACCTTAAAAACATTCAGTACTTC. It encodes CSAVLAGDLKNIQYF. The chain employs TRBV20-1 and TRBJ2-4; 11 positions agree with TRBD2. J lost 4 bases, V lost 6 bases, and 8 bases had no gene match. This CDR3 region has 15 residues. The germline V gene encodes CDR1 DFQATT and CDR2 SNEGSKA (reference sequence).

V usage is TRBV24-1 and J usage is TRBJ2-1; a weak D match, TRBD1 (5 bases). Trimming removed 6 bases at V and 1 base at J, with 9 bases between. Per germline, CDR1 KGHDR and CDR2 SFDVKD. The CDR3 has 14 amino acids. The CDR3 DNA reads as TGTGCCACCAGTTCCAGGACATCCTACAATGAGCAGTTCTTC. This encodes CATSSRTSYNEQFF.

The rearrangement uses TRBV10-3 and TRBJ1-5; 8 nucleotides line up with TRBD1. With 5 bases clipped from V and 1 base from J, the junction kept 4 bases outside the gene matches. This CDR3 has 15 amino acids. The germline V gene encodes CDR1 ENHRY and CDR2 SYGVKD. The CDR3 DNA reads TGTGCCATCAGTCCTCAGGGGGCGAGCAATCAGCCCCAGCATTTT. This encodes CAISPQGASNQPQHF.

The chain employs TRBV6-4 and TRBJ1-5; weak D call: TRBD1 (5 bases). Trimming removed 0 bases from V and 2 bases from J, with 17 bases in between. The length of the CDR3 is 18 residues. Looked up from germline, CDR1 is MRHNA and CDR2 is SNTAGT. This CDR3 reads CASSDSYRWGRGNQPQHF. The DNA of the CDR3 is TGTGCCAGCAGTGACTCATACAGGTGGGGTAGGGGCAATCAGCCCCAGCATTTT.

The chain has TRBV7-8 and TRBJ1-3; the D is unclear. CDR1 and CDR2 from the germline V gene are SGHVS and FQNEAQ. This CDR3 has 16 amino acids. Between the trimmed V and J ends, which lost 1 base and 0 bases, there was a span of 10 bases. CDR3 sequence (DNA): TGTGCCAGCAGCTTAGAGGGATGGGCCTCTGGAAACACCATATATTTT. Its protein is CASSLEGWASGNTIYF.

V is TRBV7-2 and J is TRBJ2-2; no reliable D call. Trimming took off 6 bases at V and 0 bases at J, with 8 bases between the two ends. From germline, CDR1 is SGHTA and CDR2 FQGNSA. The CDR3 has 14 amino acids. This chain's CDR3 is CASRNGPNTGELFF. CDR3 coding DNA: TGTGCCAGCAGGAACGGGCCGAACACCGGGGAGCTGTTTTTT.

This chain uses TRBV4-1 with TRBJ2-5; TRBD2 aligns across 7 bases. The V gene end was trimmed by 1 base and the J gene end by 4 bases; junction bases not matched to a gene: 9. The CDR3 totals 16 residues. From germline, CDR1 is MGHRA and CDR2 YSYEKL. Here the CDR3 DNA reads TGCGCCAGCAGCCAAGGGAGCGGGGCGAGAGCAGAGACCCAGTACTTC. Translation gives CASSQGSGARAETQYF.

The CDR3 reads CASSGGSDTQYF. DNA for the CDR3: TGTGCCAGCAGTGGGGGGTCAGATACGCAGTATTTT. V usage is TRBV25-1 and J usage is TRBJ2-3; D tentatively fits TRBD1 or TRBD2 (5 bases each). This CDR3 spans 12 amino acids. The germline V gene encodes CDR1 MGHDK and CDR2 SYGVNS. Trimming removed 4 bases from V and 4 bases from J, with 6 bases in between.

The rearrangement joins TRBV7-9 to TRBJ2-6; 7 nucleotides agree with TRBD2. The CDR3 runs 15 residues. The J segment lost 3 bases and the V segment lost 6 bases, leaving 5 bases of the junction unmatched. Per germline, CDR1 SEHNR and CDR2 FQNEAQ (reference sequence). The CDR3, as DNA: TGTGCCAGCAGAGAGGGAGGGAATGGGGCCAACGTCCTGACTTTC. This translates into CASREGGNGANVLTF.

This clonotype was detected a few times. V gene TRBV15 combines with J gene TRBJ2-7; D gene ambiguous. The CDR3 spans 15 residues. V dropped 0 bases and J dropped 3 bases, with 12 bases sitting between them. Germline CDR1 is LNHNV and CDR2 is YYDKDF (reference sequence). The CDR3 DNA reads TGTGCCACCAGCAGAGATTTAGCTCGAGTCTACGAGCAGTACTTC. Amino acid sequence: CATSRDLARVYEQYF.

This clonotype was counted between two and nine times. The chain uses TRBV12-3 or TRBV12-4 and TRBJ2-7; 13 positions match TRBD2. The junction had 6 bases not matched to a gene; V was cut back by 5 bases and J by 5 bases. CDR3 length: 15 residues. DNA of the CDR3: TGTGCCAGCAGTGGACTAGCGGGAGTTTCCCACGAGCAGTACTTC. This encodes CASSGLAGVSHEQYF.

This clonotype was recorded a few times. The J gene is TRBJ1-4, the V gene TRBV12-3 or TRBV12-4; D unresolved. Deletions cut 2 bases from V and 3 bases from J, with 10 bases between. This CDR3 has 15 residues. CDR3 in amino acids: CASSLNGVSNEKLFF. The CDR3 nucleotides are TGTGCCAGCAGTTTAAATGGGGTTTCTAATGAAAAACTGTTTTTT.

This sequence joins TRBV20-1 and TRBJ2-3; possible D gene TRBD2, 7 bases. Between the trimmed V and J ends, which lost 6 bases and 1 base, there was a span of 14 bases. This CDR3 contains 14 residues. Germline assignment: CDR1 DFQATT and CDR2 SNEGSKA (reference sequence). For the CDR3, the DNA is TGCAGTGCGGTACGGGGGGCACGCACAGATACGCAGTATTTT. This translates into CSAVRGARTDTQYF.

This clonotype was picked up a small number of times. The chain is built from TRBV7-3 and TRBJ2-3; 8 nucleotides match TRBD1. Germline lookup yields CDR1 SGHTA and CDR2 FQGTGA. This CDR3 has 19 residues. Unmatched junction bases numbered 18, after V lost 5 bases and J lost 2 bases. DNA for the CDR3: TGTGCCAGCAGCCCAGCCGGGACAGGAGGGCGGGCCTCCACAGATACGCAGTATTTT. This gives the protein CASSPAGTGGRASTDTQYF. The variable domain in full, with the rest retrieved from reference TRBV7-3 and TRBJ2-3, is GAGVSQTPSNKVTEKGKYVELRCDPISGHTALYWYRQSLGQGPEFLIYFQGTGAADDSGLPNDRFFAVRPEGSVSTLKIQRTERGDSAVYLCASSPAGTGGRASTDTQYFGPGTRLTVL.

This clonotype has more than one count but fewer than ten. This chain connects TRBV5-5 to TRBJ2-1; D call uncertain. Germline-derived CDR1 and CDR2 are SGHKS and YYEKEE (reference sequence). The length of the CDR3 is 13 residues. V lost 0 bases and J 9 bases, leaving 10 bases between the germline ends. CDR3 amino acids: CASSLEGSREQFF. CDR3 bases: TGTGCCAGCAGCTTGGAAGGTTCGCGTGAGCAGTTCTTC.

The chain has TRBV28 and TRBJ2-7; D is unclear. The V end was cut by 4 bases, the J end by 7 bases, with 8 bases between. Germline CDR1 MDHEN, CDR2 SYDVKM. The CDR3 loop spans 11 amino acids. The DNA for the CDR3 is TGTGCCAGCAGTTATGGCCGGGAGCAGTACTTC. It specifies CASSYGREQYF.

A few counts support this clonotype. The CDR3, as DNA: TGTGCCAGCAGCTTAGCGGGCTCCGAATACGAGCAGTACTTC. It translates to CASSLAGSEYEQYF. The V call is TRBV7-6, the J call TRBJ2-7; D call uncertain. Germline V gene lookup returns CDR1 SGHVS and CDR2 FNYEAQ. CDR3 length: 14 residues. Deletions cut 0 bases from V and 4 bases from J, with 10 bases between. Full variable domain (remainder filled in from reference TRBV7-6 and TRBJ2-7): GAGVSQSPRYKVTKRGQDVALRCDPISGHVSLYWYRQALGQGPEFLTYFNYEAQQDKSGLPNDRFSAERPEGSISTLTIQRTEQRDSAMYRCASSLAGSEYEQYFGPGTRLTVT.

This chain uses TRBV6-1 with TRBJ2-3, with D perhaps given as TRBD1 or TRBD2 (7 bases each). Trimming left V 6 bases short and J 4 bases short, with 11 bases between. Germline loops: CDR1 MNHNS, CDR2 SASEGT. The CDR3 covers 13 residues. CDR3 DNA sequence: TGTGCCAGCAGAGCAGGGGGGGCAGATACGCAGTATTTT. Amino acids: CASRAGGADTQYF.

The CDR3 bases are TGCAGCGTCAAGCGGGATAGCACAGATACGCAGTATTTT. Protein sequence: CSVKRDSTDTQYF. The chain links TRBV29-1 to TRBJ2-3, with TRBD2 matching over 7 bases. Germline CDR1 and CDR2: SQVTM and ANQGSEA. The CDR3 covers 13 residues. J was trimmed by 0 bases and V by 6 bases; bases with no gene match: 3.

This clonotype has just a few counts. This chain connects TRBV19 to TRBJ1-1; possible D gene TRBD1, 6 bases. Germline CDR1 is LNHDA and CDR2 is SQIVND (reference sequence). With 7 bases removed from V and 1 base from J, the gap between germline ends came to 13 bases. This CDR3 comprises 14 residues. Here the CDR3 DNA reads TGTGCCAGTACCGAAAGGGGGGGGAACACTGAAGCTTTCTTT. It codes for CASTERGGNTEAFF.

Ten or more counts support this clonotype. The rearrangement links TRBV7-2 to TRBJ1-2; D not certain. The CDR3 runs to 12 residues. Per the germline V gene, CDR1 is SGHTA and CDR2 is FQGNSA. Between the trimmed V and J ends, which lost 3 bases and 4 bases, there was a span of 6 bases. The CDR3 DNA reads TGTGCCAGCAGCTTGGACCGCTATGGCTACACCTTC. Its translation is CASSLDRYGYTF.

A few counts support this clonotype. V usage is TRBV20-1 and J usage is TRBJ1-2; no reliable D call. The length of the CDR3 is 14 residues. Germline CDR1 DFQATT, CDR2 SNEGSKA (reference sequence). V gave up 4 bases and J gave up 6 bases, with 18 bases separating them. The CDR3 here is CSANKAAVKDGYTF. The CDR3 nucleotides read TGCAGTGCTAACAAGGCGGCTGTTAAGGATGGCTACACCTTC.